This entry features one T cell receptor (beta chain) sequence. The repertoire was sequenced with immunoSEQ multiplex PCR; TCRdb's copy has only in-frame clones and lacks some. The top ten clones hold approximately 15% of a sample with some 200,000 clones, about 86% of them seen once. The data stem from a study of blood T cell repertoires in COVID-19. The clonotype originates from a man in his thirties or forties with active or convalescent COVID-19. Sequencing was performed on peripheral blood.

CDR3: CASSPIQGNTEAFF. For the CDR3, the DNA is TGTGCCAGCTCACCAATCCAGGGGAACACTGAAGCTTTCTTT. The J gene is TRBJ1-1, the V gene TRBV18; tentatively, D is TRBD1 (5 bases). V was cut by 2 bases and J by 1 base, with 8 bases left in between. The CDR3 totals 14 residues. Germline CDR1 is KGHSH and CDR2 is LQKENI.